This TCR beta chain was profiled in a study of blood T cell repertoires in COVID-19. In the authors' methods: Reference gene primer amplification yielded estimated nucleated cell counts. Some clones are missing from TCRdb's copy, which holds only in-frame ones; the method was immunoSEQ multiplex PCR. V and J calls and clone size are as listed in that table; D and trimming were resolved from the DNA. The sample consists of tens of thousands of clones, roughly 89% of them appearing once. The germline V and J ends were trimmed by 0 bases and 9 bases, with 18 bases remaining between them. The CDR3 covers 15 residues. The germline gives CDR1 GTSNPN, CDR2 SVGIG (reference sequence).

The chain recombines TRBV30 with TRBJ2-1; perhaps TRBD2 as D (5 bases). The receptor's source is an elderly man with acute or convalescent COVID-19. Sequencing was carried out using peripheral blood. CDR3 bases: TGTGCCTGGAGTGTTATGACTACGGGATTAGGTGAGCAGTTCTTC. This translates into CAWSVMTTGLGEQFF.